This TCR beta chain was captured in a study of T cells in Graves' hyperthyroidism and ophthalmopathy. Subjects with ophthalmopathy showed a Clinical Activity Score no lower than 3, a NOSPECS grade no lower than 4, and a duration shorter than 3 months. The CDR3 has 13 amino acids. Germline V gives CDR1 ENHRY, CDR2 SYGVKD. The junction had 1 base not matched to a gene; V was cut back by 4 bases and J by 4 bases. TCR beta CDR3 sequences were amplified from RNA transcripts. Initially, a first-round RT-PCR of the TCR CDR3 employed the HTBI primer set. TCRdb redid the calling of the multiplex PCR reads with MiXCR, one entry per CDR3 protein. The sample has hundreds of thousands of distinct CDR3 sequences, nearly 20% seen once; the top ten hold 45% to 50%.

The chain uses TRBV10-3 and TRBJ1-2, with 9 bases identical to TRBD1. Sequenced material: blood. This clonotype originated in a man aged 35-49 years with Graves' ophthalmopathy. CDR3 sequence reads: CAISGDRAYGYTF. Here the CDR3 DNA reads TGTGCCATCAGTGGGGACAGGGCCTATGGCTACACCTTC.